This is a list of T cell receptor beta chains from one sample in a study of shared clonotypes between healthy human individuals. TCRdb's copy holds only in-frame clones and misses some; the assay was immunoSEQ multiplex PCR. The data hold 650,000 to 700,000 clones, with 80% to 95% observed a single time. Sample: memory CD8+ T cells from PBMCs. The receptors were sampled from a man aged 18 to 30 in good health. Some clones in this sample may be carry-over from other donors' samples. Each CDR3 is given with its conserved first and last residue. The D gene is left open where the match is weak. Size values are once, few and many counts, or a class for expanded clones, and some rows have none.

V gene: TRBV10-2
J gene: TRBJ2-2
D gene: NA
clone size: NA
CDR3 length: 14
CDR3 DNA: TGCGCCAGCAGTGAAGGCGGAGGGACCGGGGAGCTGTTTTTT
CDR3 protein: CASSEGGGTGELFF

V gene: TRBV11-2
J gene: TRBJ2-7
D gene: NA
clone size: NA
CDR3 length: 13
CDR3 DNA: TGTGCCAGCAGCTTAGGAGTGGGGTACGAGCAGTACTTC
CDR3 protein: CASSLGVGYEQYF

V gene: TRBV27
J gene: TRBJ2-3
D gene: NA
clone size: NA
CDR3 length: 16
CDR3 DNA: TGTGCCAGCAGCCTCGGTGTACTTAGAAGCACAGATACGCAGTATTTT
CDR3 protein: CASSLGVLRSTDTQYF

V gene: TRBV9
J gene: TRBJ2-7
D gene: TRBD1
clone size: NA
CDR3 length: 14
CDR3 DNA: TGTGCCAGCAGCGACCGGGACAGGGGATACGAGCAGTACTTC
CDR3 protein: CASSDRDRGYEQYF

V gene: TRBV19
J gene: TRBJ2-1
D gene: TRBD2
clone size: NA
CDR3 length: 15
CDR3 DNA: TGTGCCAGTAGTACGGGACTAGCGGGATACAATGAGCAGTTCTTC
CDR3 protein: CASSTGLAGYNEQFF

V gene: TRBV11-2
J gene: TRBJ1-1
D gene: NA
clone size: NA
CDR3 length: 15
CDR3 DNA: TGTGCCAGCAGCTCGGATCATAGACTGAACACTGAAGCTTTCTTT
CDR3 protein: CASSSDHRLNTEAFF

V gene: TRBV9
J gene: TRBJ2-7
D gene: TRBD2
clone size: NA
CDR3 length: 13
CDR3 DNA: TGTGCCAGCAGCCCTCCTCGGGGGGACGAGCAGTACTTC
CDR3 protein: CASSPPRGDEQYF

V gene: TRBV9
J gene: TRBJ2-5
D gene: TRBD1
clone size: NA
CDR3 length: 16
CDR3 DNA: TGTGCCAGCAGCGTAGAAGCCGAGGGGGCCCAAGAGACCCAGTACTTC
CDR3 protein: CASSVEAEGAQETQYF

V gene: TRBV6-5
J gene: TRBJ2-7
D gene: TRBD1
clone size: NA
CDR3 length: 15
CDR3 DNA: TGTGCCAGCAGTTATCTCGGACAGGGGACCTACGAGCAGTACTTC
CDR3 protein: CASSYLGQGTYEQYF

V gene: TRBV27
J gene: TRBJ2-7
D gene: NA
clone size: NA
CDR3 length: 12
CDR3 DNA: TGTGCCAGCGGTGCCGGGGGTTACGAGCAGTACTTC
CDR3 protein: CASGAGGYEQYF

V gene: TRBV7-3
J gene: TRBJ1-1
D gene: TRBD1
clone size: NA
CDR3 length: 15
CDR3 DNA: TGTGCCAGCAGCACCTACGGGACAGGGGTTACTGAAGCTTTCTTT
CDR3 protein: CASSTYGTGVTEAFF

V gene: TRBV28
J gene: TRBJ2-7
D gene: TRBD2
clone size: NA
CDR3 length: 17
CDR3 DNA: TGTGCCAGCAGTCCGTTGTGGGCACTAGCGGGGACCTACGAGCAGTACTTC
CDR3 protein: CASSPLWALAGTYEQYF

V gene: TRBV11-2
J gene: TRBJ1-1
D gene: NA
clone size: NA
CDR3 length: 17
CDR3 DNA: TGTGCCAGCAGCTTAGTCCCCCCCAGTCACTTGAACACTGAAGCTTTCTTT
CDR3 protein: CASSLVPPSHLNTEAFF

V gene: TRBV27
J gene: TRBJ2-7
D gene: NA
clone size: NA
CDR3 length: 14
CDR3 DNA: TGTGCCAGCAGGGTAAGGGGGAGGGGCTACGAGCAGTACTTC
CDR3 protein: CASRVRGRGYEQYF

V gene: TRBV28
J gene: TRBJ2-2
D gene: TRBD2
clone size: NA
CDR3 length: 19
CDR3 DNA: TGTGCCAGCAGTCCCTCGGGACTAGCGGGAGTGCGGGGCACCGGGGAGCTGTTTTTT
CDR3 protein: CASSPSGLAGVRGTGELFF

V gene: TRBV28
J gene: TRBJ1-5
D gene: NA
clone size: NA
CDR3 length: 13
CDR3 DNA: TGTGCCAGCATTTCAGGGGCGATTCAGCCCCAGCATTTT
CDR3 protein: CASISGAIQPQHF

V gene: TRBV9
J gene: TRBJ2-3
D gene: NA
clone size: NA
CDR3 length: 15
CDR3 DNA: TGTGCCAGCAGCGTAGCAGCTGGCAGCACAGATACGCAGTATTTT
CDR3 protein: CASSVAAGSTDTQYF

V gene: TRBV28
J gene: TRBJ2-5
D gene: NA
clone size: NA
CDR3 length: 14
CDR3 DNA: TGTGCCAGCACCGGGGACGGCGTTCTAGAGGCCCAGTACTTC
CDR3 protein: CASTGDGVLEAQYF

V gene: TRBV7-2
J gene: TRBJ2-3
D gene: NA
clone size: NA
CDR3 length: 15
CDR3 DNA: TGTGCCAGCAGCCCCTACAGGTCCGGCACAGATACGCAGTATTTT
CDR3 protein: CASSPYRSGTDTQYF

V gene: TRBV27
J gene: TRBJ2-7
D gene: NA
clone size: NA
CDR3 length: 15
CDR3 DNA: TGTGCCAGCAGTTTATGGAAAGGGGAAGGGAACGAGCAGTACTTC
CDR3 protein: CASSLWKGEGNEQYF

V gene: TRBV18
J gene: TRBJ2-7
D gene: NA
clone size: few
CDR3 length: 14
CDR3 DNA: TGTGCCAGCTCACCAGCAGGGAACACCTACGAGCAGTACTTC
CDR3 protein: CASSPAGNTYEQYF

V gene: TRBV9
J gene: TRBJ2-7
D gene: TRBD2
clone size: NA
CDR3 length: 15
CDR3 DNA: TGTGCCAGCAGCGGAGGCACAAGCGGGATTTACGAGCAGTACTTC
CDR3 protein: CASSGGTSGIYEQYF

V gene: TRBV11-2
J gene: TRBJ1-5
D gene: TRBD1
clone size: NA
CDR3 length: 18
CDR3 DNA: TGTGCCAGCAGTTCAAACTATCCGGGACAGGGGGCTAGTCAGCCCCAGCATTTT
CDR3 protein: CASSSNYPGQGASQPQHF

V gene: TRBV28
J gene: TRBJ2-7
D gene: NA
clone size: once
CDR3 length: 12
CDR3 DNA: TGTGCCAGCAGTTTTGAGAAATACGAGCAGTACTTC
CDR3 protein: CASSFEKYEQYF

V gene: TRBV7-6
J gene: TRBJ2-7
D gene: NA
clone size: few
CDR3 length: 16
CDR3 DNA: TGTGCCAGCAGCTTAGCGCCCCCAGCGGCCGCGTACGAGCAGTACTTC
CDR3 protein: CASSLAPPAAAYEQYF

V gene: TRBV10-1
J gene: TRBJ2-7
D gene: TRBD1
clone size: NA
CDR3 length: 12
CDR3 DNA: TGCGCCAGCAGCGTAGGACAGGGCGAGCAGTACTTC
CDR3 protein: CASSVGQGEQYF

V gene: TRBV6-5
J gene: TRBJ1-1
D gene: TRBD1
clone size: few
CDR3 length: 13
CDR3 DNA: TGTGCCAGCAAGGCGAGGGGGCAGCTTGAAGCTTTCTTT
CDR3 protein: CASKARGQLEAFF

V gene: TRBV29-1
J gene: TRBJ2-7
D gene: TRBD2
clone size: once
CDR3 length: 15
CDR3 DNA: TGCAGCGTTGAATTGGCTAGCGGGAGGCCCTACGAGCAGTACTTC
CDR3 protein: CSVELASGRPYEQYF

V gene: TRBV7-9
J gene: TRBJ2-7
D gene: NA
clone size: NA
CDR3 length: 12
CDR3 DNA: TGTGCCAGCAGCCCCGGGACTGTAGAATTGTACTTC
CDR3 protein: CASSPGTVELYF

V gene: TRBV4-1
J gene: TRBJ2-1
D gene: NA
clone size: NA
CDR3 length: 19
CDR3 DNA: TGCGCCAGCAGCCAAAGGTTCGAGGGGGACCCCCGGGTCCTAATGGAGCAGTTCTTC
CDR3 protein: CASSQRFEGDPRVLMEQFF

V gene: TRBV15
J gene: TRBJ2-3
D gene: TRBD1
clone size: NA
CDR3 length: 14
CDR3 DNA: TGTGCCACCAGCAGGGGACAGGATTCAGATACGCAGTATTTT
CDR3 protein: CATSRGQDSDTQYF

V gene: TRBV4-1
J gene: TRBJ2-7
D gene: NA
clone size: NA
CDR3 length: 13
CDR3 DNA: TGCGCCAGCAGCCAGGGGACCATATACGAGCAGTACTTC
CDR3 protein: CASSQGTIYEQYF

V gene: TRBV6-5
J gene: TRBJ2-2
D gene: NA
clone size: NA
CDR3 length: 16
CDR3 DNA: TGTGCCAGCAGTTACGGTTCGGAGGGGAACACCGGGGAGCTGTTTTTT
CDR3 protein: CASSYGSEGNTGELFF

V gene: TRBV11-2
J gene: TRBJ2-7
D gene: TRBD1
clone size: NA
CDR3 length: 16
CDR3 DNA: TGTGCCAGCAGCTCCAGGGACAGCGCGGACTCCTACGAGCAGTACTTC
CDR3 protein: CASSSRDSADSYEQYF

V gene: TRBV14
J gene: TRBJ1-2
D gene: TRBD1
clone size: NA
CDR3 length: 16
CDR3 DNA: TGTGCCAGCAGCCAAGGAAGGTCAGGGGGAGTCTATGGCTACACCTTC
CDR3 protein: CASSQGRSGGVYGYTF

V gene: TRBV7-9
J gene: TRBJ1-2
D gene: NA
clone size: NA
CDR3 length: 16
CDR3 DNA: TGTGCCAGCAGCCCATTGGGGGGCCGTCTGGGCTATGGCTACACCTTC
CDR3 protein: CASSPLGGRLGYGYTF

V gene: TRBV11-2
J gene: TRBJ2-7
D gene: NA
clone size: NA
CDR3 length: 11
CDR3 DNA: TGTGCCAGCAGAGTTGCGGGGGAGCAGTACTTC
CDR3 protein: CASRVAGEQYF

V gene: TRBV29-1
J gene: TRBJ1-5
D gene: NA
clone size: NA
CDR3 length: 13
CDR3 DNA: TGCAGCGTTGAAGTGGGTAGCAATCAGCCCCAGCATTTT
CDR3 protein: CSVEVGSNQPQHF

V gene: TRBV6-4
J gene: TRBJ2-1
D gene: NA
clone size: NA
CDR3 length: 16
CDR3 DNA: TGTGCCAGCAGTCCCAGGGGTGGGGTTACCTACAATGAGCAGTTCTTC
CDR3 protein: CASSPRGGVTYNEQFF

V gene: TRBV28
J gene: TRBJ2-3
D gene: TRBD2
clone size: NA
CDR3 length: 16
CDR3 DNA: TGTGCCAGCAGCGCAGAGCGGGAGCGTGGCACAGATACGCAGTATTTT
CDR3 protein: CASSAERERGTDTQYF

V gene: TRBV28
J gene: TRBJ2-1
D gene: TRBD2
clone size: NA
CDR3 length: 14
CDR3 DNA: TGTGCCAGCAGTTTGGGACTAGCGGGAGGTGAGCAGTTCTTC
CDR3 protein: CASSLGLAGGEQFF

V gene: TRBV11-1
J gene: TRBJ1-1
D gene: NA
clone size: NA
CDR3 length: 13
CDR3 DNA: TGTGCCAGCACCCAACGAGGGGTGGATGAAGCTTTCTTT
CDR3 protein: CASTQRGVDEAFF

V gene: TRBV6-6
J gene: TRBJ1-1
D gene: NA
clone size: NA
CDR3 length: 8
CDR3 DNA: TGTGCCAGCAGTGAAGCTTTCTTT
CDR3 protein: CASSEAFF

V gene: TRBV5-4
J gene: TRBJ1-1
D gene: NA
clone size: few
CDR3 length: 12
CDR3 DNA: TGTGCCAGCAGCTTGATGAACACTGAAGCTTTCTTT
CDR3 protein: CASSLMNTEAFF

V gene: TRBV5-4
J gene: TRBJ2-3
D gene: NA
clone size: NA
CDR3 length: 15
CDR3 DNA: TGTGCCAGCAGCTGGGAGATATACAGCACAGATACGCAGTATTTT
CDR3 protein: CASSWEIYSTDTQYF

V gene: TRBV7-8
J gene: TRBJ2-7
D gene: TRBD2
clone size: NA
CDR3 length: 13
CDR3 DNA: TGTGCCAGCAGCTCTAGCGGGACCTACGAGCAGTACTTC
CDR3 protein: CASSSSGTYEQYF

V gene: TRBV2
J gene: TRBJ1-1
D gene: TRBD1
clone size: NA
CDR3 length: 15
CDR3 DNA: TGTGCCAGCAGGACTCACAGGGGGCAGGCCACTGAAGCTTTCTTT
CDR3 protein: CASRTHRGQATEAFF

V gene: TRBV21-1
J gene: TRBJ1-5
D gene: NA
clone size: NA
CDR3 length: 15
CDR3 DNA: TGTCTAAGGACAGGGGGAAAGTACGGCAATCAGCCCCAGCATTTT
CDR3 protein: CLRTGGKYGNQPQHF

V gene: TRBV7-9
J gene: TRBJ1-2
D gene: NA
clone size: NA
CDR3 length: 14
CDR3 DNA: TGTGCCAGCACCGTAAGCAAGCTTAACTATGGCTACACCTTC
CDR3 protein: CASTVSKLNYGYTF

V gene: TRBV7-9
J gene: TRBJ2-3
D gene: TRBD1
clone size: NA
CDR3 length: 15
CDR3 DNA: TGTGCCAGCAGCTCCGGACAGGCTGGGGCAGATACGCAGTATTTT
CDR3 protein: CASSSGQAGADTQYF

V gene: TRBV9
J gene: TRBJ2-2
D gene: NA
clone size: NA
CDR3 length: 13
CDR3 DNA: TGTGCCAGCACCGCCGGGGGTTCCGGGGAGCTGTTTTTT
CDR3 protein: CASTAGGSGELFF

V gene: TRBV7-8
J gene: TRBJ2-5
D gene: NA
clone size: NA
CDR3 length: 15
CDR3 DNA: TGTGCCAGCAGCTTAGTGTCCCAGGGTAGGGAGACCCAGTACTTC
CDR3 protein: CASSLVSQGRETQYF

V gene: TRBV7-3
J gene: TRBJ2-3
D gene: TRBD1
clone size: NA
CDR3 length: 18
CDR3 DNA: TGTGCCAGCAGCTTATATGCCCCCCGACAGGGAGTTGCAGATACGCAGTATTTT
CDR3 protein: CASSLYAPRQGVADTQYF

V gene: TRBV6-1
J gene: TRBJ2-3
D gene: TRBD2
clone size: NA
CDR3 length: 15
CDR3 DNA: TGTGCCAGCAGTAGGAAGCGGGAGGGCTGGGATACGCAGTATTTT
CDR3 protein: CASSRKREGWDTQYF